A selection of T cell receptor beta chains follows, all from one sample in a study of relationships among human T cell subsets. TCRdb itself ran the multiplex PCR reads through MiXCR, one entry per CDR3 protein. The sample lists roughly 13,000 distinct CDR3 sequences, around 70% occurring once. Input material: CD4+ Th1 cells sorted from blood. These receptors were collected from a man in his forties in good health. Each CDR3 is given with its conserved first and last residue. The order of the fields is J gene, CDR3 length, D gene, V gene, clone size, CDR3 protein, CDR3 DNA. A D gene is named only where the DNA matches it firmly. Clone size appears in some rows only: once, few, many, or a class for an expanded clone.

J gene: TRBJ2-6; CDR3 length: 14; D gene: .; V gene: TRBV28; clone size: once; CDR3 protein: CASSRPSGANVLTF; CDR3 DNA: TGTGCCAGCAGCCGCCCCTCTGGGGCCAACGTCCTGACTTTC
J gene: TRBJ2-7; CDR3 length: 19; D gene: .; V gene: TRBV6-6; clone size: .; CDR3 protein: CASSPLETRIRRGGYEQYF; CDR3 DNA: TGTGCCAGCAGTCCCCTGGAGACGCGCATAAGGAGGGGAGGCTACGAGCAGTACTTC
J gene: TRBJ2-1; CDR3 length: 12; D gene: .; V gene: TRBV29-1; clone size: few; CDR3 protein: CSVRTAPNEQFF; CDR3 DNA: TGCAGCGTAAGAACAGCCCCCAATGAGCAGTTCTTC
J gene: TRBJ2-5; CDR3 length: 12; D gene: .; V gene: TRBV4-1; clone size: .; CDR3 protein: CASSQLGGTQYF; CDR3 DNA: TGCGCCAGCAGCCAGTTGGGGGGGACCCAGTACTTC
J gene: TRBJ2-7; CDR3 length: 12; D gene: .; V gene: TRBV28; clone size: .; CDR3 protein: CASSVRAYEQYF; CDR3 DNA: TGTGCCAGCAGTGTCAGGGCCTACGAGCAGTACTTC
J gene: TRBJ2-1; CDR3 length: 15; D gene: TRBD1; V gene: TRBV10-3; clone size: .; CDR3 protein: CATALGTGFSNEQFF; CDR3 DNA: TGTGCCACAGCTTTAGGGACAGGATTTTCCAATGAGCAGTTCTTC
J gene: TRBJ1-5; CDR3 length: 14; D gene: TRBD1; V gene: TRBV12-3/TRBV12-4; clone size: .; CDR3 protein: CASRKQGNNQPQHF; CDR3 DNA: TGTGCCAGCAGGAAACAGGGGAACAATCAGCCCCAGCATTTT
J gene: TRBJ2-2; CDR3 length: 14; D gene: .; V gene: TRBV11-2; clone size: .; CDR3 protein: CASSRTLPTGELFF; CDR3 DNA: TGTGCCAGCAGCCGAACCCTTCCTACCGGGGAGCTGTTTTTT
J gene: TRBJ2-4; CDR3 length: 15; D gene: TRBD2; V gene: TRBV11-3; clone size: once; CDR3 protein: CASSSAGLSGDIQYF; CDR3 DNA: TGTGCCAGCAGCTCAGCGGGACTCTCCGGAGACATTCAGTACTTC
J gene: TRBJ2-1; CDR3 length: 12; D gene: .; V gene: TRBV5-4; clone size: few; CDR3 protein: CASSLVTGEQFF; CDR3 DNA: TGTGCCAGCAGCTTGGTTACTGGTGAGCAGTTCTTC
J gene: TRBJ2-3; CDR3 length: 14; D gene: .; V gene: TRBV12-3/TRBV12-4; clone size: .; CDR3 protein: CASSFQRATDTQYF; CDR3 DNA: TGTGCCAGCAGTTTTCAGCGGGCTACAGATACGCAGTATTTT
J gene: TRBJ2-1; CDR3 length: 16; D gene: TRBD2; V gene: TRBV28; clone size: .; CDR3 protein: CASSLLSGAGDNEQFF; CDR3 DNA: TGTGCCAGCAGTTTGTTAAGCGGGGCTGGAGACAATGAGCAGTTCTTC